Listed below are T cell receptor beta chains from one sample, sequenced in a study of beta chain features in type 1 diabetes. Measured with immunoSEQ multiplex PCR; TCRdb has only the in-frame clones, and not every one. The top ten clones hold roughly 0.75% of a sample with approximately 150,000 clones, roughly 10% of them seen once. Sequencing was carried out using central memory CD4+ T cells from blood. These receptors all stem from a man aged 30 to 39 with type 1 diabetes. CDR3s include the opening cysteine and the closing phenylalanine or tryptophan. D genes are given only for firm matches. A row's size may be missing; if present it is once, few, many or a size class.

d_call	v_call	j_call	clone_size	cdr3_aa	cdr3_nt
.	TRBV4-2	TRBJ1-3	.	CASSQDEAVLGNTIYF	TGTGCCAGCAGCCAAGATGAGGCAGTGCTTGGAAACACCATATATTTT
TRBD1	TRBV5-1	TRBJ1-1	few	CASSDPGQMNTEAFF	TGCGCCAGCAGCGACCCGGGACAGATGAACACTGAAGCTTTCTTT
.	TRBV29-1	TRBJ2-5	few	CSAAGEQAQETQYF	TGCAGCGCAGCAGGGGAGCAGGCACAAGAGACCCAGTACTTC
TRBD1	TRBV7-2	TRBJ2-5	.	CASSSTKGAGETQYF	TGTGCCAGCAGCTCTACTAAGGGGGCAGGAGAGACCCAGTACTTC
.	TRBV18	TRBJ1-2	few	CASSPTGQTNYGYTF	TGTGCCAGCTCACCAACAGGGCAGACTAACTATGGCTACACCTTC
.	TRBV11-1	TRBJ2-5	.	CASSLVTGSRETQYF	TGTGCCAGCAGCTTAGTGACGGGATCGAGAGAGACCCAGTACTTC
.	TRBV7-9	TRBJ2-1	few	CASSSQYNEQFF	TGTGCCAGCAGCTCACAGTACAATGAGCAGTTCTTC
TRBD2	TRBV2	TRBJ2-3	few	CATVKGTTTDTQYF	TGTGCCACCGTGAAGGGGACTACAACAGATACGCAGTATTTT
.	TRBV2	TRBJ1-3	.	CASSGAGNTIYF	TGTGCCAGCAGTGGCGCTGGAAACACCATATATTTT
.	TRBV28	TRBJ2-3	few	CASSGQLSTDTQYF	TGTGCCAGCAGTGGGCAGCTGAGCACAGATACGCAGTATTTT
.	TRBV14	TRBJ2-7	.	CASSQAFTVQYF	TGTGCCAGCAGCCAAGCATTCACGGTGCAGTACTTC
TRBD1	TRBV5-1	TRBJ2-3	.	CASRTGTGAQDTQYF	TGCGCCAGCAGAACCGGGACAGGGGCCCAAGATACGCAGTATTTT
TRBD1	TRBV27	TRBJ2-2	.	CASSLDRVETGELFF	TGTGCCAGCAGCCTAGACAGGGTGGAGACCGGGGAGCTGTTTTTT
.	TRBV30	TRBJ2-3	few	CACEVARTDTQYF	TGTGCTTGCGAGGTAGCGCGCACAGATACGCAGTATTTT
.	TRBV4-2	TRBJ2-1	few	CASSHTDGISYNEQFF	TGTGCCAGCAGCCACACGGACGGGATTTCCTACAATGAGCAGTTCTTC
TRBD1	TRBV15	TRBJ1-2	few	CATSRGWDRGSGYTF	TGTGCCACCAGCAGAGGGTGGGACAGGGGCTCTGGCTACACCTTC
TRBD1	TRBV27	TRBJ1-6	.	CASRDRGPYDSPLHF	TGTGCCAGCAGGGACAGGGGGCCGTACGATTCACCCCTCCACTTT
.	TRBV5-5	TRBJ2-3	many	CASSFGGASTDTQYF	TGTGCCAGCAGCTTTGGGGGGGCCAGCACAGATACGCAGTATTTT
TRBD1	TRBV2	TRBJ2-5	few	CATPRTGVETQYF	TGTGCCACCCCTAGGACAGGGGTAGAGACCCAGTACTTC
.	TRBV30	TRBJ2-1	few	CAWSLALYNEQFF	TGTGCCTGGAGTCTAGCGCTATACAATGAGCAGTTCTTC
TRBD2	TRBV29-1	TRBJ2-2	.	CSVRAPGGPGELFF	TGCAGCGTCCGAGCGCCGGGGGGGCCCGGGGAGCTGTTTTTT
.	TRBV11-2	TRBJ1-2	few	CASSPTGTTDYGYTF	TGTGCCAGCAGCCCTACAGGGACGACCGACTATGGCTACACCTTC
TRBD2	TRBV4-3	TRBJ2-2	.	CASSQDRGAGELFF	TGCGCCAGCAGCCAAGATCGGGGGGCCGGGGAGCTGTTTTTT
.	TRBV5-1	TRBJ1-1	few	CASSLFSGGQATEAFF	TGCGCCAGCAGCTTGTTCTCCGGGGGGCAAGCCACTGAAGCTTTCTTT
.	TRBV30	TRBJ2-5	few	CAWSREFQETQYF	TGTGCCTGGAGTCGGGAGTTCCAAGAGACCCAGTACTTC
TRBD1	TRBV5-6	TRBJ2-7	.	CASSLGGQGAEQYF	TGTGCCAGCAGCTTGGGGGGACAGGGAGCCGAGCAGTACTTC
.	TRBV29-1	TRBJ2-7	.	CSVEVRRGASYEQYF	TGCAGCGTTGAAGTTCGGCGTGGGGCATCCTACGAGCAGTACTTC
.	TRBV27	TRBJ2-7	few	CASSLSGGDLYEQYF	TGTGCCAGCAGTTTATCAGGCGGAGACCTCTACGAGCAGTACTTC
.	TRBV5-6	TRBJ2-7	few	CASSLKQSEQYF	TGTGCCAGCAGCTTGAAGCAAAGCGAGCAGTACTTC
TRBD2	TRBV15	TRBJ2-3	few	CATSRTSGGSENTQYF	TGTGCCACCAGCCGTACTAGCGGGGGGTCAGAGAATACGCAGTATTTT
.	TRBV6-6	TRBJ1-2	few	CASIDDILSWGYTF	TGTGCCAGCATCGACGACATACTGTCTTGGGGCTACACCTTC
.	TRBV5-4	TRBJ1-1	.	CASSTPGQALNTEAFF	TGTGCCAGCAGCACCCCGGGACAAGCCCTGAACACTGAAGCTTTCTTT
TRBD1	TRBV6-6	TRBJ1-6	.	CASSSIQGTPLHF	TGTGCCAGCAGTTCCATACAGGGGACACCCCTCCACTTT
.	TRBV28	TRBJ2-7	.	CAAGVGAYEQYF	TGTGCCGCAGGGGTGGGAGCCTACGAGCAGTACTTC
.	TRBV7-2	TRBJ2-7	few	CASSFDGTNSYEQYF	TGTGCCAGCAGCTTTGACGGGACAAACTCCTACGAGCAGTACTTC
.	TRBV5-1	TRBJ2-7	.	CASSFGGAGSYEQYF	TGCGCCAGCAGCTTTGGAGGGGCGGGCTCCTACGAGCAGTACTTC
TRBD2	TRBV6-5	TRBJ2-1	.	CASIRGTNNEQFF	TGTGCCAGCATCAGAGGGACTAACAATGAGCAGTTCTTC
.	TRBV29-1	TRBJ1-6	many	CSVDRGGFQEF	TGCAGCGTTGACCGGGGTGGGTTCCAGGAATTT
.	TRBV15	TRBJ2-1	.	CATSRAGTSFNEQFF	TGTGCCACCAGCAGGGCCGGGACTTCCTTCAATGAGCAGTTCTTC
.	TRBV20-1	TRBJ1-5	.	CSARDRRAQHF	TGCAGTGCTAGAGATCGCAGGGCCCAGCATTTT
TRBD1	TRBV7-7	TRBJ2-1	once	CASSLGTGNEQFF	TGTGCTAGCAGCTTAGGGACAGGGAATGAGCAGTTCTTC
TRBD1	TRBV7-3	TRBJ1-1	.	CASSSLGQGHTEAFF	TGTGCCAGCAGCTCCCTGGGACAGGGGCACACTGAAGCTTTCTTT